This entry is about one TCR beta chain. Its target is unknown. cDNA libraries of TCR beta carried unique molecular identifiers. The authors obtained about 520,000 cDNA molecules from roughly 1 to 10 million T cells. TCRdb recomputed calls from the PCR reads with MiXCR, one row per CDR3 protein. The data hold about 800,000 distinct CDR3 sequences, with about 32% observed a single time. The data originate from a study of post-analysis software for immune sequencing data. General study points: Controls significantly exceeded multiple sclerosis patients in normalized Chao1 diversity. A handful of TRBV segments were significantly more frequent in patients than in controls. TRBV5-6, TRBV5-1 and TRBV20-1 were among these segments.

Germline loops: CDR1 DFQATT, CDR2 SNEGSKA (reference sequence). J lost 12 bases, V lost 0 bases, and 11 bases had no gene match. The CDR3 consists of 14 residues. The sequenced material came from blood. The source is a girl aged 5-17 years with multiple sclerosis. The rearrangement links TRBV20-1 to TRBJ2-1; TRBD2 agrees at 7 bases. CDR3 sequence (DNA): TGCAGTGCTAGAGATTCTACTAGCGCGGATGTGCAGTTCTTC. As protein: CSARDSTSADVQFF.